The rows below give T cell receptor beta chains drawn from one sample of a study of blood T cell repertoires in COVID-19. Clones were read by immunoSEQ multiplex PCR, and TCRdb kept only the in-frame ones, dropping some. The repertoire holds about 160,000 clones, with roughly 89% as singletons. Sequenced sample: peripheral blood. The receptors here all came from a woman in her 70s with COVID-19, enrolled during active disease. The CDR3 runs from the conserved cysteine through the conserved F or W. The order of the fields is J gene, clone size, D gene, V gene, CDR3 DNA, CDR3 protein. The D gene is left open where the match is weak. Clone size is not always given. Where it is, it says once, few, many or a class for expanded clones.

J gene: TRBJ2-5; clone size: .; D gene: .; V gene: TRBV3-1/TRBV3-2; CDR3 DNA: TGTGCCAGCAGCCAACAGGGTACCCAGTACTTC; CDR3 protein: CASSQQGTQYF
J gene: TRBJ2-1; clone size: .; D gene: TRBD2; V gene: TRBV19; CDR3 DNA: TGTGCCAGTAGTATCGAAGCGGGGGCGAGGAATGAGCAGTTCTTC; CDR3 protein: CASSIEAGARNEQFF
J gene: TRBJ2-7; clone size: .; D gene: .; V gene: TRBV28; CDR3 DNA: TGTGCCAGCAGTTTAACAGCTGCCTACGAGCAGTACTTC; CDR3 protein: CASSLTAAYEQYF
J gene: TRBJ2-7; clone size: .; D gene: TRBD1; V gene: TRBV5-6; CDR3 DNA: TGTGCCAGCAGCTTGGACAGGGGCGAGCAGTACTTC; CDR3 protein: CASSLDRGEQYF
J gene: TRBJ2-5; clone size: .; D gene: .; V gene: TRBV5-1; CDR3 DNA: TGCGCCAGCAGCGCCCTCGGTCTACAAGAGACCCAGTACTTC; CDR3 protein: CASSALGLQETQYF
J gene: TRBJ2-1; clone size: .; D gene: TRBD1; V gene: TRBV27; CDR3 DNA: TGTGCCAGCAGCCGAACAGCGGGGACAGGGGCGAATGAGCAGTTCTTC; CDR3 protein: CASSRTAGTGANEQFF
J gene: TRBJ1-5; clone size: .; D gene: TRBD1; V gene: TRBV15; CDR3 DNA: TGTGCCACCAGCAGAGTCCGAGGGGGCGACGGCAATCAGCCCCAGCATTTT; CDR3 protein: CATSRVRGGDGNQPQHF
J gene: TRBJ2-1; clone size: .; D gene: TRBD2; V gene: TRBV9; CDR3 DNA: TGTGCCAGCAGCGTAGGCGGGGGGCGCAATGAGCAGTTCTTC; CDR3 protein: CASSVGGGRNEQFF
J gene: TRBJ2-3; clone size: .; D gene: TRBD2; V gene: TRBV18; CDR3 DNA: TGTGCCAGCTCACCCGGGAGGGTACCAGATACGCAGTATTTT; CDR3 protein: CASSPGRVPDTQYF
J gene: TRBJ2-3; clone size: .; D gene: TRBD1; V gene: TRBV5-1; CDR3 DNA: TGCGCCAGCAGCTTGGGCCCTACAGGGGGCACAGATACGCAGTATTTT; CDR3 protein: CASSLGPTGGTDTQYF
J gene: TRBJ2-7; clone size: .; D gene: .; V gene: TRBV12-5; CDR3 DNA: TGTGCTAGTGGTTTTAGCTCAGGGAGGACCTACGAGCAGTACTTC; CDR3 protein: CASGFSSGRTYEQYF
J gene: TRBJ1-1; clone size: .; D gene: TRBD1; V gene: TRBV6-5; CDR3 DNA: TGTGCCACCAGACAGGGGGCCGGATACACTGAAGCTTTCTTT; CDR3 protein: CATRQGAGYTEAFF
J gene: TRBJ2-3; clone size: .; D gene: .; V gene: TRBV12-3/TRBV12-4; CDR3 DNA: TGTGCCAGCAGTTTCCTAGATACGCAGTATTTT; CDR3 protein: CASSFLDTQYF
J gene: TRBJ1-2; clone size: .; D gene: .; V gene: TRBV7-9; CDR3 DNA: TGTGCCAGCACCCACTACCGGCGGACAGAGAACTATGGCTACACCTTC; CDR3 protein: CASTHYRRTENYGYTF
J gene: TRBJ1-6; clone size: .; D gene: TRBD1; V gene: TRBV5-4; CDR3 DNA: TGTGCCAGCAGCTTGGCCTCTACAGGGGCAAATTCACCCCTCCACTTT; CDR3 protein: CASSLASTGANSPLHF
J gene: TRBJ1-1; clone size: .; D gene: .; V gene: TRBV6-5; CDR3 DNA: TGTGCCAGCAGTTTCCCACTGACAGCGAAGAACACTGAAGCTTTCTTT; CDR3 protein: CASSFPLTAKNTEAFF
J gene: TRBJ1-5; clone size: .; D gene: .; V gene: TRBV5-8; CDR3 DNA: TGTGCCAGCAGCTTGGGTGCGGGAAATCAGCCCCAGCATTTT; CDR3 protein: CASSLGAGNQPQHF
J gene: TRBJ1-2; clone size: .; D gene: .; V gene: TRBV7-9; CDR3 DNA: TGTGCCAGCTACACTCCAGGAACTCACTATGGCTACACCTTC; CDR3 protein: CASYTPGTHYGYTF
J gene: TRBJ1-1; clone size: .; D gene: .; V gene: TRBV6-5; CDR3 DNA: TGTGCCAGCAGGCGGATTCTGAACACTGAAGCTTTCTTT; CDR3 protein: CASRRILNTEAFF
J gene: TRBJ1-5; clone size: .; D gene: TRBD1; V gene: TRBV2; CDR3 DNA: TGTGCCAGCAGTATCGGACAGGGGAATCAGCCCCAGCATTTT; CDR3 protein: CASSIGQGNQPQHF
J gene: TRBJ1-2; clone size: .; D gene: .; V gene: TRBV3-1/TRBV3-2; CDR3 DNA: TGTGCCAGCAGCCCTACAGGGATCCCCTACTATGGCTACACCTTC; CDR3 protein: CASSPTGIPYYGYTF
J gene: TRBJ1-1; clone size: .; D gene: .; V gene: TRBV7-9; CDR3 DNA: TGTGCCAGCAGCCCAGGGGAATTCGCTGAAGCTTTCTTT; CDR3 protein: CASSPGEFAEAFF
J gene: TRBJ1-4; clone size: .; D gene: .; V gene: TRBV3-1/TRBV3-2; CDR3 DNA: TGTGCCAGCAGCCAATTCACAAATGAAAAACTGTTTTTT; CDR3 protein: CASSQFTNEKLFF
J gene: TRBJ1-3; clone size: once; D gene: .; V gene: TRBV6-5; CDR3 DNA: TGTGCCAGCAGTTACTCGAACAGCCACGGAAACACCATATATTTT; CDR3 protein: CASSYSNSHGNTIYF
J gene: TRBJ2-1; clone size: .; D gene: .; V gene: TRBV11-2; CDR3 DNA: TGTGCCAGCAGCTACGGGGGTGAGCAGTTCTTC; CDR3 protein: CASSYGGEQFF
J gene: TRBJ2-5; clone size: .; D gene: .; V gene: TRBV3-1/TRBV3-2; CDR3 DNA: TGTGCCAGCAGCCAAGATCGGCCCAGGGATGAGACCCAGTACTTC; CDR3 protein: CASSQDRPRDETQYF
J gene: TRBJ2-7; clone size: .; D gene: .; V gene: TRBV2; CDR3 DNA: TGTGCCACCAAAAGGGGTAGTTACGAGCAGTACTTC; CDR3 protein: CATKRGSYEQYF
J gene: TRBJ2-1; clone size: .; D gene: .; V gene: TRBV10-2; CDR3 DNA: TGCGCCAGCAGGTGGACAGTAGCTTACAATGAGCAGTTCTTC; CDR3 protein: CASRWTVAYNEQFF
J gene: TRBJ1-4; clone size: .; D gene: .; V gene: TRBV27; CDR3 DNA: TGTGCCAGCAGTCCTAGGCCGTCGAATGAAAAACTGTTTTTT; CDR3 protein: CASSPRPSNEKLFF
J gene: TRBJ2-5; clone size: .; D gene: TRBD2; V gene: TRBV9; CDR3 DNA: TGTGCCAGCAGCGTAGGGTATAGCGGGGGCGGGGAGACCCAGTACTTC; CDR3 protein: CASSVGYSGGGETQYF
J gene: TRBJ2-7; clone size: few; D gene: TRBD2; V gene: TRBV7-9; CDR3 DNA: TGTGCCAGCAGACCACCTTCAAGCGGGGGGGCCGGCGAGCAGTACTTC; CDR3 protein: CASRPPSSGGAGEQYF
J gene: TRBJ1-2; clone size: .; D gene: TRBD1; V gene: TRBV11-2; CDR3 DNA: TGTGCCAGCAGCTTGGACAGGATTTATGGCTACACCTTC; CDR3 protein: CASSLDRIYGYTF
J gene: TRBJ2-7; clone size: .; D gene: TRBD2; V gene: TRBV24-1; CDR3 DNA: TGTGCCACCTCTGCGGGAGGATCCTACGAGCAGTACTTC; CDR3 protein: CATSAGGSYEQYF
J gene: TRBJ2-4; clone size: .; D gene: .; V gene: TRBV4-2; CDR3 DNA: TGTGCCAGCAGCCAAGATCGTCTTAGTAGACAGTACTTC; CDR3 protein: CASSQDRLSRQYF
J gene: TRBJ1-5; clone size: .; D gene: .; V gene: TRBV2; CDR3 DNA: TGTGCCAGCAGTGAAGCGCGCGCTAATAATCAGCCCCAGCATTTT; CDR3 protein: CASSEARANNQPQHF
J gene: TRBJ1-6; clone size: .; D gene: TRBD1; V gene: TRBV6-5; CDR3 DNA: TGTGCCAGCAAGAGACAGGGTCTCATTTCACCCCTCCACTTT; CDR3 protein: CASKRQGLISPLHF
J gene: TRBJ1-1; clone size: .; D gene: .; V gene: TRBV18; CDR3 DNA: TGTGCCAGCTCACCACCGCTTCAGGGCCTCACTGAAGCTTTCTTT; CDR3 protein: CASSPPLQGLTEAFF
J gene: TRBJ2-7; clone size: .; D gene: TRBD1; V gene: TRBV28; CDR3 DNA: TGTGCCAGCAGTGCCCCCGGGACAGGGCACTACGAGCAGTACTTC; CDR3 protein: CASSAPGTGHYEQYF
J gene: TRBJ2-3; clone size: .; D gene: TRBD2; V gene: TRBV29-1; CDR3 DNA: TGCAGCGTGCGTGGGACTAGCGGGGAGGGAGATACGCAGTATTTT; CDR3 protein: CSVRGTSGEGDTQYF
J gene: TRBJ2-7; clone size: .; D gene: TRBD1; V gene: TRBV2; CDR3 DNA: TGTGCCAGCAGCGTGACAGGGGGGCAGTACTTC; CDR3 protein: CASSVTGGQYF
J gene: TRBJ1-4; clone size: .; D gene: .; V gene: TRBV10-1; CDR3 DNA: TGCGCCAGCAGCCCCCACAGAAACCTGAATGAAAAACTGTTTTTT; CDR3 protein: CASSPHRNLNEKLFF
J gene: TRBJ1-2; clone size: once; D gene: TRBD1; V gene: TRBV4-1; CDR3 DNA: TGCGCCAGCAGCCAAGCTTTGACAGGGGACTTTAGTGGCTACACCTTC; CDR3 protein: CASSQALTGDFSGYTF
J gene: TRBJ1-1; clone size: .; D gene: .; V gene: TRBV7-8; CDR3 DNA: TGTGCCAGCAGCTTAGCGTTAGCGATCCCCACTGAAGCTTTCTTT; CDR3 protein: CASSLALAIPTEAFF
J gene: TRBJ2-7; clone size: once; D gene: TRBD2; V gene: TRBV7-2; CDR3 DNA: TGTGCCAGCAGCGTGTTTCTAGCGGCATACGAGCAGTACTTC; CDR3 protein: CASSVFLAAYEQYF
J gene: TRBJ2-5; clone size: .; D gene: TRBD1; V gene: TRBV5-1; CDR3 DNA: TGCGCCAGCAGCTTAGGACAGGGGCGCGAGACCCAGTACTTC; CDR3 protein: CASSLGQGRETQYF
J gene: TRBJ1-2; clone size: .; D gene: TRBD1; V gene: TRBV2; CDR3 DNA: TGTGCCAGCAGTGAAACTAGGGGGCATCAGGGGGCGAAGGGCTACACCTTC; CDR3 protein: CASSETRGHQGAKGYTF
J gene: TRBJ2-1; clone size: .; D gene: TRBD1; V gene: TRBV18; CDR3 DNA: TGTGCCAGCTCACCCGGGACAGCCACCTCCTACAATGAGCAGTTCTTC; CDR3 protein: CASSPGTATSYNEQFF
J gene: TRBJ2-1; clone size: .; D gene: .; V gene: TRBV7-9; CDR3 DNA: TGTGCCAGCAGCCCGCGATTGGGGGGAAACTACAATGAGCAGTTCTTC; CDR3 protein: CASSPRLGGNYNEQFF
J gene: TRBJ2-1; clone size: .; D gene: .; V gene: TRBV28; CDR3 DNA: TGTGCCAGCAGTTTATTCGGTAATTACAATGAGCAGTTCTTC; CDR3 protein: CASSLFGNYNEQFF
J gene: TRBJ2-1; clone size: .; D gene: .; V gene: TRBV11-3; CDR3 DNA: TGTGCCAGCAGCCTAGGACAGCTCTCCTACAATGAGCAGTTCTTC; CDR3 protein: CASSLGQLSYNEQFF
J gene: TRBJ1-5; clone size: .; D gene: TRBD1; V gene: TRBV28; CDR3 DNA: TGTGCCAGCACAGGGAGGACAGGGGCCCTCCAGCCCCAGCATTTT; CDR3 protein: CASTGRTGALQPQHF
J gene: TRBJ2-7; clone size: .; D gene: TRBD2; V gene: TRBV4-1; CDR3 DNA: TGCGCCAGCAGCCAATCGGGACTAGCGGGGGGACTCTACGAGCAGTACTTC; CDR3 protein: CASSQSGLAGGLYEQYF